The clone carrying this TCR beta chain was counted between two and nine times. This specimen comes from a study of molecular identifiers for immune sequencing clone quantification. As CD8+CD4-CCR7+CD45RA+ cells, naive CD8 T cells were sorted. CDR3 length: 14 amino acids. The germline V gene encodes CDR1 DFQATT and CDR2 SNEGSKA (reference sequence). V gave up 0 bases and J gave up 8 bases; unmatched junction bases: 2. A single record per CDR3 protein comes from TCRdb applying MiXCR to the PCR reads. The sample lists nearly 650,000 distinct CDR3 sequences, 25% seen once, with roughly 0.83% in the top ten.

The sequencing input was naive CD8+ T cells from blood, with Jurkat cell RNA spiked in. Subset: FACS-sorted CD8+CD4-CCR7+CD45RA+ naive T cells. The chain recombines TRBV20-1 with TRBJ2-1; TRBD2 agrees at 12 bases. This sequence was found in a human donor in good health. Some libraries in this study had Jurkat cell RNA spiked in. CDR3 bases: TGCAGTGCTAGAGAACTAGCGGGGGGACATGAGCAGTTCTTC. It yields the protein CSARELAGGHEQFF.